This TCR beta chain was recovered during a study of naive and memory T cell subsets. This CDR3 has 16 residues. The V gene's germline CDR1 is LNHDA and CDR2 SQIVND (reference sequence). V lost 7 bases and J 5 bases, leaving 21 bases between the germline ends. CMV status came from CD4+ IFNgamma after overnight CMV lysate stimulation. Both TRBC1 and TRBC2 were covered by a beta constant-region primer of two equimolar oligonucleotides. Four rounds of PCR amplified the ligated cDNA using nested alpha and beta constant-region primers plus SP2. TCRdb reprocessed the UMI-ligation and nested PCR reads with MiXCR, giving one entry per CDR3 protein. This table holds over 130,000 distinct CDR3 sequences, approximately 20% found once. Notes on this clonotype: Its matching antigen is unknown.

General study results and limits: Gini index rose across naive, CM, EM and EMRA in CD4 and CD8. Between naive and memory subsets, TCR abundance power law exponents differed. Naive repertoires, especially CD8, held a few larger clonotypes, possibly memory cells re-expressing CD45RA.

The sequenced sample consisted of naive CD8+ T cells from blood. The chain couples TRBV19 to TRBJ2-1; D may correspond to TRBD1 or TRBD2 (5 bases each). The sequence was collected from a human donor in good health. This chain's CDR3 is CASMPPIRGGNNEQFF. Here the CDR3 DNA reads TGTGCCAGTATGCCCCCGATTCGTGGGGGAAACAATGAGCAGTTCTTC. Based on the CDR3 plus reference TRBV19 and TRBJ2-1, the full variable domain is DGGITQSPKYLFRKEGQNVTLSCEQNLNHDAMYWYRQDPGQGLRLIYYSQIVNDFQKGDIAEGYSVSREKKESFPLTVTSAQKNPTAFYLCASMPPIRGGNNEQFFGPGTRLTVL.